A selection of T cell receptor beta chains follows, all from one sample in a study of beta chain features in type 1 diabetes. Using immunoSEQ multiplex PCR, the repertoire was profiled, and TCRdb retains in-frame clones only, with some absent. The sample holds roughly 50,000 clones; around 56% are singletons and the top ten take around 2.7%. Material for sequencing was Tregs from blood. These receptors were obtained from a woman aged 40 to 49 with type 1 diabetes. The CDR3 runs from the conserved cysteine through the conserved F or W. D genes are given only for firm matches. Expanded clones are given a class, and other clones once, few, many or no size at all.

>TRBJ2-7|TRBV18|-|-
TGTGCCAGCTCAAGCCCGACAGACTACGAGCAGTACTTC
CASSSPTDYEQYF
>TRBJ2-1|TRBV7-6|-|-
TGTGCCAGCAGCTTAGGAAGGGGTAGGGGTGAGCAGTTCTTC
CASSLGRGRGEQFF
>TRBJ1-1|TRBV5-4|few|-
TGTGCCAGCAGCCCTCAGGGTGCCACTGAAGCTTTCTTT
CASSPQGATEAFF
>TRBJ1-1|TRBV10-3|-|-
TGTGCCATCCGAGGAACGGGGAACACTGAAGCTTTCTTT
CAIRGTGNTEAFF
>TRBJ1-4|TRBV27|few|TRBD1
TGTGCCAGCAGTCCGACGGGACAGGGGTGGGAAAAACTGTTTTTT
CASSPTGQGWEKLFF
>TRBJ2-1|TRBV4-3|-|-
TGCGCCAGCAGCCAAGATGCGGGGTTGGAGCAGTTCTTC
CASSQDAGLEQFF
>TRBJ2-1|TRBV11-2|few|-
TGTGCCAGCAGCTTAACGAGCGATACCTACAATGAGCAGTTCTTC
CASSLTSDTYNEQFF
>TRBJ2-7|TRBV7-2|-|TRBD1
TGTGCCAGCAGCTCAGACAGGGGCAACGAGCAGTACTTC
CASSSDRGNEQYF
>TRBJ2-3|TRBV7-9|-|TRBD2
TGTGCCAGCAGCTCGGGGCGGGGGAGCCTATATACGCAGTATTTT
CASSSGRGSLYTQYF
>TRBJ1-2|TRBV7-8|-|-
TGTGCCAGCAGCTTAAAGGGAGTAGGCGGGGTAGGCTATGGCTACACCTTC
CASSLKGVGGVGYGYTF
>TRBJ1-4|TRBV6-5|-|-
TGTGCCAGCAGTAGCTATGAAAAACTGTTTTTT
CASSSYEKLFF
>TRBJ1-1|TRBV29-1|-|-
TGCAGCGTGTCCACACAAGTGAACACTGAAGCTTTCTTT
CSVSTQVNTEAFF
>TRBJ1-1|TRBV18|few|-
TGTGCCAGCTCACCACCGGGGGGGCGCCTGGACACTGAAGCTTTCTTT
CASSPPGGRLDTEAFF
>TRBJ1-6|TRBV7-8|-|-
TGTGCCAGCAGCTCCTTTAGGGGCCTCCACTTT
CASSSFRGLHF